This T cell receptor beta chain is drawn from a study of T cells in Graves' hyperthyroidism and ophthalmopathy. Study-wide findings and caveats: Clonotypes that were expanded in thyroid above 0.001 mostly appeared in blood too. A model built on 13 V-J features separated ophthalmopathy from stable hyperthyroidism.

CDR3 length: 13 amino acids. Germline V gene data show CDR1 as SGHKS and CDR2 as YYEKEE (reference sequence). V was clipped by 5 bases and J by 4 bases, with 11 bases between them. This clonotype came up a few times. Its matching antigen is unknown. Together with thyroid ultrasound, orbital computed tomography, serum thyroxine and TRAb, clinical symptoms were used for diagnoses. RNA transcripts were the template for amplifying TCR beta CDR3 regions. A set of HTBI primers served as the primers for a first-round RT-PCR of the TCR CDR3. TCRdb processed the multiplex PCR reads anew with MiXCR; each CDR3 protein has one entry. The sample holds 450,000 to 500,000 distinct CDR3 sequences, roughly 22% seen once.

The chain employs TRBV5-5 and TRBJ2-3; D is ambiguous. The sample comprised blood. This receptor was obtained from a woman in her seventies with Graves' ophthalmopathy. CDR3 DNA: TGTGCCAGCAGTCCTGACGCTGCAGATACGCAGTATTTT. Residues: CASSPDAADTQYF.